This T cell receptor beta chain was retrieved from a study of blood T cell repertoires in COVID-19. Germline CDR1 is MDHEN and CDR2 is SYDVKM. V gave up 2 bases and J gave up 4 bases, with 11 bases separating them. The CDR3 sequence is 14 residues long. TCRdb's copy holds only in-frame clones and misses some; the assay was immunoSEQ multiplex PCR. Found here are roughly 67,000 clones, under 95% of them singletons; the top ten hold about 3.1%. The sample taken for sequencing was peripheral blood. This sequence joins TRBV28 and TRBJ1-2; D is ambiguous. The origin of this receptor is a man between 65 and 85 years old with active COVID-19. CDR3 amino acids: CASSLVGFGYGYTF. DNA of the CDR3: TGTGCCAGCAGTTTAGTGGGCTTCGGCTATGGCTACACCTTC.